The rows below give T cell receptor beta chains drawn from one sample of a study of shared clonotypes between healthy human individuals. Here immunoSEQ multiplex PCR was the method, and the copy in TCRdb shows in-frame clones only, minus some. The table has some 2,000,000 clones, 90% to 95% seen once. Source material: naive CD4+ T cells sorted from blood. The origin of the receptors is a man younger than 30 in good health. CDR3s leave out the opening cysteine and the closing phenylalanine or tryptophan.

v_call,j_call,cdr3_aa
TRBV7-9,TRBJ2-7,ASSSGTETTYEQY
TRBV7-2,TRBJ2-1,ASSLAGAPSNEQF
TRBV28,TRBJ1-2,ASIQEDGYT
TRBV28,TRBJ1-2,ASSLRDRPAGGYT
TRBV25-1,TRBJ2-1,ASSEPGTKGNEQF
TRBV7-9,TRBJ2-1,ASSPDRGEQF
TRBV9,TRBJ2-3,ASSPLGTDTQY
TRBV6-1,TRBJ2-3,ASSLGQSSTDTQY
TRBV11-2,TRBJ2-1,ASSSPRNPSSYNEQF
TRBV5-4,TRBJ1-2,ASSLPSSYGYT
TRBV2,TRBJ1-2,ASSGYTREGYT
TRBV10-3,TRBJ2-7,AISRGTGGYEQY
TRBV5-5,TRBJ2-3,ASSLGIGPDTQY